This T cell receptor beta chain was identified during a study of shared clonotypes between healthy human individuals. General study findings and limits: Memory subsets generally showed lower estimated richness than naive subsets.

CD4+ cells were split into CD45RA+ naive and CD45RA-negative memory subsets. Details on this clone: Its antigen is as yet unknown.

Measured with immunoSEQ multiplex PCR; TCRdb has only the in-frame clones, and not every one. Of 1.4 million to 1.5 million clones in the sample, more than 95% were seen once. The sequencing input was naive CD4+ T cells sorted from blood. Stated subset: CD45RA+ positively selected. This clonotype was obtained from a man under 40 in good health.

The DNA for the CDR3 is TGTGCCACCAGCGAGAGTAGGACAGGCTACACCTTC. Its translation is CATSESRTGYTF. The genes are TRBV15 and TRBJ1-2, with a tentative D call TRBD1 (5 bases). This CDR3 is 12 amino acids long. The germline CDR1 and CDR2 sequences are LNHNV and YYDKDF (reference sequence). The V end lost 5 bases, the J end lost 8 bases, and 12 bases lay between the germline ends.